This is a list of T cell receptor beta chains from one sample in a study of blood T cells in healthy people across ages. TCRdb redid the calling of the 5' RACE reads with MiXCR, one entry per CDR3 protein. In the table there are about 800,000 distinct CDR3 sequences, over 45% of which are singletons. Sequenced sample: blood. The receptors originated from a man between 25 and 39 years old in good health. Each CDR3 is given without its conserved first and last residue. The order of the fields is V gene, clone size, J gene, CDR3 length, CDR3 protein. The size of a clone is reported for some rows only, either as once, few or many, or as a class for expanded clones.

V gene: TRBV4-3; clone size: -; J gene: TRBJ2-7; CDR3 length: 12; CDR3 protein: ASSQDFMEGEQY
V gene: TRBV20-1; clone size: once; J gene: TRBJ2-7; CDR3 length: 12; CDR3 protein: SARDEAGGYEQY
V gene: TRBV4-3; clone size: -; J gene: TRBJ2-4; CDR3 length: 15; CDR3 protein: ASSQDPARAAKNIQY
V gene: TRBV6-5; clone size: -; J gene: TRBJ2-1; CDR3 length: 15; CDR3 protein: ASSTPGEAGVNNEQF
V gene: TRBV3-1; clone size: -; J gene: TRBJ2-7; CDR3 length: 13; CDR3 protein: ASSQGVFRAYEQY
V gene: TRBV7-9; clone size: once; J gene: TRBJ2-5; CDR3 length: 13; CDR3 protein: ASSVLAGGEETQY
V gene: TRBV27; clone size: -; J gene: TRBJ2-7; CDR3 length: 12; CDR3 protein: ASRPSGVFYEQY
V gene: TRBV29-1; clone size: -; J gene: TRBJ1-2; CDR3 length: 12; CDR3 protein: SVELVGGSYGYT
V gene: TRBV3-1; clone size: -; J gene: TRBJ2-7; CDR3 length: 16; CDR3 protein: ASSQVIPGRGIAYEQY
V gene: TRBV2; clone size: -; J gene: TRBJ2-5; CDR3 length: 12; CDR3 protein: ASSPRTGPETQY
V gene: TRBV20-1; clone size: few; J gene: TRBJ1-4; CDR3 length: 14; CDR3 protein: SARDPRQGEGEKLF
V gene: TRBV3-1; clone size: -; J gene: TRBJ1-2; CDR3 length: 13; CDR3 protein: ASSQETLANYGYT
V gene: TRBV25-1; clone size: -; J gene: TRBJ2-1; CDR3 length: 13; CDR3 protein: ASSEAGTGIHEQF
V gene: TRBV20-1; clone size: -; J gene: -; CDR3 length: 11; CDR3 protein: SAREIPQYEQY
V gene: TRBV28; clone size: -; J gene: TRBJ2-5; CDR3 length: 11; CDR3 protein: ASSPLTGGTQY
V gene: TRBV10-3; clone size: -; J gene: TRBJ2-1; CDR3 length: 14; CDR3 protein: AISEARLVQGNEQF